The T cell receptor (beta chain) described here comes from a study of T cell repertoires in cytomegalovirus infection. Looking at the study overall: Both a matching HLA type and CMV infection were indicated by public TCR beta signatures.

This clonotype occurred many times. Its antigen remains unidentified. TCRdb reprocessed the reads via MiXCR and lists one record per CDR3 protein. In the table there are 150,000 to 200,000 distinct CDR3 sequences, about a tenth of which are singletons. V was shortened by 3 bases and J by 6 bases, with 9 bases between the two germline ends. Germline CDR1 reads SGHTA; CDR2 reads FQGNSA. The CDR3 has 13 residues. Findings of the study overall: Clonotypes of TCR beta that were HLA-C-restricted and CMV-specific dominated the ex vivo response.

This clonotype was obtained from a human donor in good health (CMV status not recorded). Some clones in this sample may be carry-over from other donors' samples. Source material: PBMCs. V usage is TRBV7-2 and J usage is TRBJ2-1; D remains ambiguous. This chain's CDR3 is CASSFTLANEQFF. In DNA form, the CDR3 reads TGTGCCAGCAGCTTCACCTTAGCCAATGAGCAGTTCTTC.